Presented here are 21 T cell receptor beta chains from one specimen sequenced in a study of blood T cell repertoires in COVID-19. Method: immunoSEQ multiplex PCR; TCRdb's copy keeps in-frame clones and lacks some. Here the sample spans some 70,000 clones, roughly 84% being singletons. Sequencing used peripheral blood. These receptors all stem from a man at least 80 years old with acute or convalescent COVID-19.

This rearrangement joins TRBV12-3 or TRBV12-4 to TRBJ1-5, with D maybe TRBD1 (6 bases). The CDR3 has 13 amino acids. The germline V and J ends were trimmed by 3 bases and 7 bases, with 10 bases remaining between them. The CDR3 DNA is TGTGCCAGCAGTTTGGGGGCAGAGCAGCCCCAGCATTTT. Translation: CASSLGAEQPQHF.

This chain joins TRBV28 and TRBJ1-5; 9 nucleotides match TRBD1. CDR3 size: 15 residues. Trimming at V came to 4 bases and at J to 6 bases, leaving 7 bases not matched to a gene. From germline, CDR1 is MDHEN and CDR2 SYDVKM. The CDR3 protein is CASSWGQGGVQPQHF. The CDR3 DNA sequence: TGTGCCAGCAGTTGGGGACAGGGAGGCGTTCAGCCCCAGCATTTT.

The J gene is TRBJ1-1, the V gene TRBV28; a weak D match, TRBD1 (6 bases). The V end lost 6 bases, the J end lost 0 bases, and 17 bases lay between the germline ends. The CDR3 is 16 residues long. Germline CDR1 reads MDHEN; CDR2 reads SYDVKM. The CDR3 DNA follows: TGTGCCAGCAGCCTTGCCAGGGGCTCAATGAACACTGAAGCTTTCTTT. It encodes CASSLARGSMNTEAFF.

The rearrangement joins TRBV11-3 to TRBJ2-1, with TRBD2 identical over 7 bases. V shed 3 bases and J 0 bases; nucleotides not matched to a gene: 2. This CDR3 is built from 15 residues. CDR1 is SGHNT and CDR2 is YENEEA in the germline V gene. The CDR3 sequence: CASSLGGSSYNEQFF. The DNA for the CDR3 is TGTGCCAGCAGCTTGGGCGGGAGCTCCTACAATGAGCAGTTCTTC.

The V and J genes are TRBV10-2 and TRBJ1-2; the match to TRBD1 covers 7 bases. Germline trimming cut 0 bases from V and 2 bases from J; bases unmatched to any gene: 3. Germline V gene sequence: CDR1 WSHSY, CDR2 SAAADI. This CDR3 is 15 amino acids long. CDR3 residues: CASSESRTGNYGYTF. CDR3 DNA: TGCGCCAGCAGTGAGTCGAGGACAGGAAACTATGGCTACACCTTC.

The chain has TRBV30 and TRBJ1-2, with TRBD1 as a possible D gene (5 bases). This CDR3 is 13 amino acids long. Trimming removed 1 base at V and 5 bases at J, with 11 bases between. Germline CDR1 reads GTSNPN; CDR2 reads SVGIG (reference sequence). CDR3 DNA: TGTGCCTGGAGTGCTGCCCCAGGGTATGGCTACACCTTC. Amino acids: CAWSAAPGYGYTF.

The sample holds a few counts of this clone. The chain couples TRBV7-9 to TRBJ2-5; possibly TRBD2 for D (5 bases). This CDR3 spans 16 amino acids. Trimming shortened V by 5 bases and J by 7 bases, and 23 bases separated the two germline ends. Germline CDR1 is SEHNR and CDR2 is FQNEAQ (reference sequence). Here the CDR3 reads CASSLPLTVEGWTQYF. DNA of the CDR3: TGTGCCAGCAGCCTACCATTAACAGTTGAGGGTTGGACCCAGTACTTC.

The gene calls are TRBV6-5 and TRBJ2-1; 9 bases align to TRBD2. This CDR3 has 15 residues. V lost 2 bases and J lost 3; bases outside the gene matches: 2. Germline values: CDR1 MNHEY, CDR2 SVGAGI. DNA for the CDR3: TGTGCCAGCAGTTACACTAGCGGGTTCTACAATGAGCAGTTCTTC. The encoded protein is CASSYTSGFYNEQFF.

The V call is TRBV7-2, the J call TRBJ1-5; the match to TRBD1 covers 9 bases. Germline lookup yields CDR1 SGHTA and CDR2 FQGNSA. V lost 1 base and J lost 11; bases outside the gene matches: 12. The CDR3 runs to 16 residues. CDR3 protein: CASSLGSTGGSVAQHF. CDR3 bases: TGTGCCAGCAGCTTAGGCTCAACAGGGGGCTCCGTTGCCCAGCATTTT.

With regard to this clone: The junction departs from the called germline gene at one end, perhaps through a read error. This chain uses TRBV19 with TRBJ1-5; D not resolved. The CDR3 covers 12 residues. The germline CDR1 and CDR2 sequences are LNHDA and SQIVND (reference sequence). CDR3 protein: CASSYSGFGISF. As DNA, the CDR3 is TGTGCCAGTAGTTACTCAGGATTCGGTATTAGTTTT. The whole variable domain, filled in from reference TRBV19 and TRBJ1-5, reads DGGITQSPKYLFRKEGQNVTLSCEQNLNHDAMYWYRQDPGQGLRLIYYSQIVNDFQKGDIAEGYSVSREKKESFPLTVTSAQKNPTAFYLCASSYSGFGISFGDGTRLSIL.

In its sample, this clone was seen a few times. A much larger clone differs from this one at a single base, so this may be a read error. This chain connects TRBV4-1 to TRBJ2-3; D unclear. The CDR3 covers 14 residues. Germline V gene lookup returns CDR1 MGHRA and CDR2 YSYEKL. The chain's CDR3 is CARSRREGTDTQYF. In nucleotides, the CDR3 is TGCGCCCGCAGCCGACGAGAGGGCACAGATACGCAGTATTTT.

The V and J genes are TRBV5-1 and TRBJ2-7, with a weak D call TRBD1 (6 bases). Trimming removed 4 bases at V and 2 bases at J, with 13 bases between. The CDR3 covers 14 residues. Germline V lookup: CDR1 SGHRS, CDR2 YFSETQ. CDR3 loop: CASSPRDTAYEQYF. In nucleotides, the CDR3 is TGCGCCAGCAGCCCCCGGGACACAGCCTACGAGCAGTACTTC.

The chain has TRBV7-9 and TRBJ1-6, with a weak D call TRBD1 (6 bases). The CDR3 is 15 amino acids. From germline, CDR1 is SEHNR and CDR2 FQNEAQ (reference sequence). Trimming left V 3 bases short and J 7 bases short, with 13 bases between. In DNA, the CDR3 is TGTGCCAGCAGCTTCAGGGGAGGGGAAAATTCACCCCTCCACTTT. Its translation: CASSFRGGENSPLHF.

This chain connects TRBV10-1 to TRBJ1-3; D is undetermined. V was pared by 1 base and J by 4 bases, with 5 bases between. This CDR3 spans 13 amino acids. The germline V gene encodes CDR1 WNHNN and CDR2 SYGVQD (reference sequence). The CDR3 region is CASSEYRGNTIYF. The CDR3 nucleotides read TGCGCCAGCAGTGAGTACAGAGGAAACACCATATATTTT.

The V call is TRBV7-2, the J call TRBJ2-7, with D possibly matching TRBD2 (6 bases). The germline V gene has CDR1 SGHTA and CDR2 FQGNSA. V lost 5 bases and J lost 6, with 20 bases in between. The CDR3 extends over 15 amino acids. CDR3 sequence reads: CASSQNRGGQGEQYF. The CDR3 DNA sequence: TGTGCCAGCAGCCAAAACCGGGGAGGTCAGGGCGAGCAGTACTTC.

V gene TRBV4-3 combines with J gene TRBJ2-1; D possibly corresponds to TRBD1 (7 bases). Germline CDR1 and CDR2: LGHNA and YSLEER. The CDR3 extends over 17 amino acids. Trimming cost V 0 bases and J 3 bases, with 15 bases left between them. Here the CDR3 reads CASSQDGPGGLYNEQFF. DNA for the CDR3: TGCGCCAGCAGCCAAGATGGGCCAGGGGGACTCTACAATGAGCAGTTCTTC.

The CDR3 nucleotides read TGCAGCGTTGAAACCCCGACTAGCGGTAGCACAGATACGCAGTATTTT. Translating it yields CSVETPTSGSTDTQYF. The rearrangement links TRBV29-1 to TRBJ2-3; 9 positions match TRBD2. CDR1 is SQVTM and CDR2 is ANQGSEA in the germline V gene. V trimming: 2 bases; J trimming: 0 bases; junction bases outside the gene matches: 6. The CDR3 is 16 residues long.

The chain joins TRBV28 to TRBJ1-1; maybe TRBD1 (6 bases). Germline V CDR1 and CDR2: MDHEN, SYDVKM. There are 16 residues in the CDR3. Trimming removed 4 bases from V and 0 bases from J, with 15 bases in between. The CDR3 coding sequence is TGTGCCAGCAGTTCACAGGAAGGGGGAGTGAACACTGAAGCTTTCTTT. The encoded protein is CASSSQEGGVNTEAFF.

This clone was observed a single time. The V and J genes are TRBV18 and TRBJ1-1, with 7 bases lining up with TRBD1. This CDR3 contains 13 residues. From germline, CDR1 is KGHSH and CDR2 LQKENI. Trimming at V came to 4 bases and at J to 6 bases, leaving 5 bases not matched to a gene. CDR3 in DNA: TGTGCCAGCTCACGACAGGGTATGCCTGAAGCTTTCTTT. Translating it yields CASSRQGMPEAFF.

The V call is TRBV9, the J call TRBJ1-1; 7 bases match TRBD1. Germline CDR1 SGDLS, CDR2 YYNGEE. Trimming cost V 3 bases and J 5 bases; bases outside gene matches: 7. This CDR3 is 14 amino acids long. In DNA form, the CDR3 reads TGTGCCAGCAGCGCAACCGACAGGGAGACTGAAGCTTTCTTT. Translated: CASSATDRETEAFF.

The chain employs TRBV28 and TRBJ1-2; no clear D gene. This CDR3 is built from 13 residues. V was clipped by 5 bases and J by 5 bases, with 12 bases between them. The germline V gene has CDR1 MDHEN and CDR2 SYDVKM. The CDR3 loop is CASSPQSVYGYTF. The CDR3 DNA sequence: TGTGCCAGCAGTCCACAGTCCGTGTATGGCTACACCTTC.